Here is one T cell receptor (beta chain) with its context. The antigen is not known. The data were taken from a study of OX40 agonist ivuxolimab in advanced cancers. Study as a whole: A male proportion of about 86% was recorded, with mean age roughly 62 years and range about 20 to 90. Points from the study as a whole: CD8+ T cells averaged more expanded clones than CD4+. Compared with others, partial responders at 0.1-3.0 mg/kg displayed clonal expansion among the lowest.

Enrollment shut out patients with autoimmune disease history or systemic immunosuppression. Here immunoSEQ multiplex PCR was the method, and the copy in TCRdb shows in-frame clones only, minus some. The sample carries roughly 68,000 clones, more than 80% recorded once. This CDR3 has 15 residues. Per germline, CDR1 SEHNR and CDR2 FQNEAQ (reference sequence). Trimming stripped 3 bases from V and 15 bases from J, with 24 bases between. The receptor comes from an adult with an advanced solid tumor such as melanoma, head and neck, liver or kidney cancer. J is TRBJ2-1 and V is TRBV7-9; D may match TRBD1 or TRBD2 (5 bases each). Material: CD4+ or CD8+ T cells sorted from blood, obtained in a trial of the OX40 agonist ivuxolimab. DNA for the CDR3: TGTGCCAGCAGCTTTCCCTCCACGACGGTTGGGGGACCGTTCTTC. Residues: CASSFPSTTVGGPFF.